This is a list of T cell receptor beta chains from one sample in a study of CD8 T cells in ankylosing spondylitis. From the 5' RACE reads, TCRdb called clonotypes with MiXCR, one entry per CDR3 protein. The sample has some 220,000 distinct CDR3 sequences, under 8.5% seen once; the top ten hold 4.5% to 5%. Sequences were obtained from blood, either unsorted or a sorted T cell fraction (not recorded which). These receptors were taken from a female donor with ankylosing spondylitis or in good health (not recorded which). The CDR3 runs from the conserved cysteine through the conserved F or W. D genes are given only for firm matches. Size values are once, few and many counts, or a class for expanded clones, and some rows have none.

V,D,J,size,CDR3,DNA
TRBV28,TRBD1,TRBJ2-3,many,CASSLWGQGARDTQYF,TGTGCCAGCAGTTTATGGGGGCAGGGGGCGAGGGATACGCAGTATTTT
TRBV20-1,-,TRBJ2-3,many,CRGGGTDTQYF,TGCAGGGGAGGAGGTACGGATACGCAGTATTTT
TRBV7-9,-,TRBJ1-1,-,CASSFSGGDTEAFF,TGTGCCAGCAGCTTCTCGGGGGGGGACACTGAAGCTTTCTTT
TRBV5-3,TRBD1,TRBJ1-1,many,CARSASPGTGEDKAEAFF,TGTGCCAGAAGCGCTTCCCCCGGGACAGGGGAGGATAAGGCTGAAGCTTTCTTT
TRBV19,-,TRBJ2-7,-,CATKNTYEQYF,TGTGCCACCAAAAATACCTACGAGCAGTACTTC
TRBV11-3,-,TRBJ2-1,-,CASSPQAGSSYNEQFF,TGTGCCAGCAGCCCCCAGGCGGGCAGCTCCTACAATGAGCAGTTCTTC
TRBV4-2,-,TRBJ2-5,-,CASSPLGGTKQTQYF,TGTGCCAGCAGCCCCCTCGGGGGAACCAAGCAGACCCAGTACTTC
TRBV5-1,TRBD1,TRBJ1-1,many,CASSLGQGAAFF,TGCGCCAGCAGCCTGGGGCAGGGGGCAGCTTTCTTT
TRBV11-2,-,TRBJ2-2,few,CASSFQGLSTGELFF,TGTGCCAGCAGCTTTCAGGGGCTGTCCACCGGGGAGCTGTTTTTT
TRBV7-2,-,TRBJ1-5,few,CASSSNGGQPQHF,TGTGCCAGCAGCTCCAATGGGGGGCAGCCCCAGCATTTT
TRBV5-1,-,TRBJ2-1,many,CASSSRASSYNEQFF,TGCGCCAGCAGCTCTAGGGCTAGCTCCTACAATGAGCAGTTCTTC
TRBV7-2,TRBD2,TRBJ2-1,-,CASSLAPGLAGQSSYNEQFF,TGTGCCAGCAGCTTAGCTCCGGGACTAGCGGGGCAGAGCTCCTACAATGAGCAGTTCTTC
TRBV7-2,TRBD1,TRBJ2-1,many,CASSLVRGSEQFF,TGTGCCAGCAGCTTAGTCAGGGGGTCTGAGCAGTTCTTC
TRBV10-3,-,TRBJ1-2,many,CATQPTGNDNYGYTF,TGTGCCACCCAGCCAACAGGGAACGATAACTATGGCTACACCTTC
TRBV28,-,TRBJ2-5,many,CASSSADIQETQYF,TGTGCCAGCAGTTCGGCAGATATCCAAGAGACCCAGTACTTC